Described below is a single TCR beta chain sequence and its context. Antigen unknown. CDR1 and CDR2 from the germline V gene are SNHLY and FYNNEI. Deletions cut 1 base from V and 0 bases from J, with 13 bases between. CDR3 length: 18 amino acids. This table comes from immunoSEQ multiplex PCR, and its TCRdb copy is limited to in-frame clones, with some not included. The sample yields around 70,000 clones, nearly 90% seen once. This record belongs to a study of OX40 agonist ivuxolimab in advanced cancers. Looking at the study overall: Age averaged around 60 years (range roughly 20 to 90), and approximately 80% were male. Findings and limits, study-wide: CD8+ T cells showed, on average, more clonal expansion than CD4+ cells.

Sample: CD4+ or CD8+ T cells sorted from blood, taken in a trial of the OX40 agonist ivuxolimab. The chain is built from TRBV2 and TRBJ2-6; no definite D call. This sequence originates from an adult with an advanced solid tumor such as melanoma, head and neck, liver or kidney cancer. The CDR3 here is CASSEGALITSGANVLTF. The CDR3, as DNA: TGTGCCAGCAGTGAAGGGGCCCTCATCACCTCTGGGGCCAACGTCCTGACTTTC.